Following are 10 T cell receptor beta chains from one sample sequenced in a study of shared clonotypes between healthy human individuals. Data came from immunoSEQ multiplex PCR; TCRdb stores just in-frame clones and leaves some out. The top ten clones hold roughly 36% of a sample with fewer than 850,000 clones, roughly 87% of them seen once. Sequencing used memory CD8+ T cells from PBMCs. Described subset: CD45RO+ cells pooled with CCR7-negative TemRA cells. Receptors were obtained from a young man in good health. Some clones in this sample may be carry-over from other donors' samples.

The J gene is TRBJ2-2, the V gene TRBV30; TRBD2 aligns across 8 bases. The germline V gene has CDR1 GTSNPN and CDR2 SVGIG (reference sequence). J was trimmed by 7 bases and V by 0 bases; bases with no gene match: 10. The CDR3 covers 16 residues. CDR3 residues: CAWSVKLAARGGELFF. CDR3 DNA sequence: TGTGCCTGGAGTGTAAAACTAGCGGCGAGGGGCGGGGAGCTGTTTTTT.

This clone was observed a handful of times. The rearrangement links TRBV13 to TRBJ1-2; D possibly corresponds to TRBD1 (6 bases). The CDR3 covers 14 residues. Trimming took 5 bases from V and 4 from J, leaving 14 bases between them. CDR1 is PRHDT and CDR2 is FYEKMQ in the germline V gene (reference sequence). The CDR3 DNA is TGTGCCAGCAGCCAAGACAGGAGTGCCTATGGCTACACCTTC. Translating gives CASSQDRSAYGYTF.

The chain has TRBV19 and TRBJ2-1; possible D gene TRBD2, 5 bases. The CDR3 runs to 15 residues. Germline CDR1 reads LNHDA; CDR2 reads SQIVND (reference sequence). Between the trimmed V and J ends, which lost 2 bases and 2 bases, there was a span of 10 bases. CDR3 DNA: TGTGCCAGTAGTATAAGGAGGTCCCCCTACAATGAGCAGTTCTTC. This gives the protein CASSIRRSPYNEQFF.

This clone appeared a few times. The chain is built from TRBV11-3 and TRBJ1-1, with D maybe TRBD1 (5 bases). Germline V gene lookup returns CDR1 SGHNT and CDR2 YENEEA. Trimming left V 4 bases short and J 5 bases short, with 11 bases between. The CDR3 length is 13 residues. The CDR3 loop is CASSSRDGTEAFF. CDR3 nucleotide sequence: TGTGCCAGCAGCTCCAGGGATGGGACTGAAGCTTTCTTT.

The V and J genes are TRBV2 and TRBJ1-1; D perhaps matches TRBD1 (5 bases). Germline V gives CDR1 SNHLY, CDR2 FYNNEI. Trimming removed 3 bases at V and 5 bases at J, with 13 bases between. This CDR3 has 14 residues. The CDR3 sequence is CASSDRVLFTEAFF. DNA of the CDR3: TGTGCCAGCAGTGACAGGGTCCTTTTTACTGAAGCTTTCTTT. The variable domain in full, completed from reference TRBV2 and TRBJ1-1, reads EPEVTQTPSHQVTQMGQEVILRCVPISNHLYFYWYRQILGQKVEFLVSFYNNEISEKSEIFDDQFSVERPDGSNFTLKIRSTKLEDSAMYFCASSDRVLFTEAFFGQGTRLTVV.

V usage is TRBV10-3 and J usage is TRBJ1-3; possibly TRBD1 for D (5 bases). V was trimmed by 1 base and J by 0 bases, leaving 10 bases between them. Germline V lookup: CDR1 ENHRY, CDR2 SYGVKD. CDR3 length equals 16 residues. Here the CDR3 reads CAISEFRVSSGNTIYF. As DNA, the CDR3 is TGTGCCATCAGTGAGTTCAGGGTGAGCTCTGGAAACACCATATATTTT.

The chain is built from TRBV19 and TRBJ2-7, with 8 bases fitting TRBD1. V lost 5 bases to trimming and J lost 5 bases; unmatched junction nucleotides: 8. The CDR3 runs to 14 residues. CDR1 and CDR2 from the germline V gene are LNHDA and SQIVND (reference sequence). For the CDR3, the DNA is TGTGCCAGTAGTTCCCAGGGGGCGCGCGACGAGCAGTACTTC. This gives the protein CASSSQGARDEQYF.

The chain employs TRBV28 and TRBJ2-3; D unclear. CDR1 is MDHEN and CDR2 is SYDVKM in the germline V gene. With 2 bases removed from V and 4 bases from J, the gap between germline ends came to 13 bases. The CDR3 runs to 15 residues. In nucleotides, the CDR3 is TGTGCCAGCAGTTTAAAAGGATCCGAGGCAGATACGCAGTATTTT. Translated: CASSLKGSEADTQYF.

V and J are TRBV4-1 and TRBJ1-1; D is unresolved. The germline V gene encodes CDR1 MGHRA and CDR2 YSYEKL. The V end was cut by 2 bases, the J end by 2 bases, with 6 bases between. The CDR3 is 13 residues long. CDR3 amino acids: CASSQSLNTEAFF. The CDR3 DNA sequence: TGCGCCAGCAGCCAATCCCTCAACACTGAAGCTTTCTTT.

This clone was observed once. The chain employs TRBV7-9 and TRBJ1-4, with 8 bases identical to TRBD1. The CDR3 spans 15 residues. CDR1 and CDR2 (germline): SEHNR, FQNEAQ (reference sequence). Trimming took 8 bases from V and 5 from J; bases not matched to a gene: 10. CDR3 residues: CASGTETGENEKLFF. The CDR3 DNA reads TGTGCCAGCGGGACCGAGACAGGGGAGAATGAAAAACTGTTTTTT.